This T cell receptor beta chain was observed in a study of blood T cell repertoires in COVID-19 (dated by TCRdb to 2020 to 2021). Notes on the research overall: Samples covering the acute and convalescent phases of COVID-19 were provided by collaborators in the United States, Italy and Spain. The prospective study material was composed of cDNA or gDNA derived from T cells, B-cell-depleted T cells, or PBMCs. Deeply sampled blood TCRbeta repertoires from subjects exposed to, actively infected with, or recovered from COVID-19 were included in the dataset. The repertoires were made available in a free public database intended to serve as a resource for research on the immune response to SARS-CoV-2. The samples were drawn from the first 160 participants of the ongoing ImmuneRACE study and from 1,254 subjects provided by 6 global collaborators. A de-identified subject ID, COVID-19 status, age in years and sex were almost always included in the sample metadata. Where available, HLA class I and class II types were taken from metadata supplied by the sample provider and were not determined by assay-based typing.

On this clone: Its antigen is not yet known. Nothing much larger sits one base from this clone, and base qualities are not available.

Reading the germline V gene (reference sequence) gives CDR1 LNHDA and CDR2 SQIVND. Relative to germline, V is missing 6 bases and J is missing 8 bases, with 5 bases of the junction outside any gene match. From its cysteine to its phenylalanine, the CDR3 spans 13 amino acids. Solely the CDR3 DNA is kept, with 39 bases framed from the first base. At one collaborating source in Seattle, patients were enrolled during active infection and were followed longitudinally through the course of disease. Collaborating institutions collected whole blood in K2EDTA tubes following their own protocols. Collaborator samples were shipped for TCRbeta analysis as frozen whole blood, isolated PBMCs, or DNA extracted from either sample type. TCRbeta CDR3 regions were amplified from genomic DNA by means of the immunoSEQ Assay, a bias-controlled multiplex PCR. The authors' analysis ran thus. The number of nucleated cells in each sample was estimated by amplification of reference gene primers within the assay. To quantify the absolute abundance of each unique TCRbeta CDR3 rearrangement, sequence reads were collapsed and filtered. For each sample, productive Simpson clonality was calculated by taking the square root of Simpson's diversity index across productive rearrangements. Entries here come from immuneACCESS through TCRdb and include only in-frame sequences with V and J called. Some clones fail to appear in such tables; in the studies checked, an unresolved V gene covers under half of the shortfall, and the cause of the remainder is unknown. Clonal size and the V and J genes are those of that table, whereas D and trimming came from the DNA. Here the sample has approximately 300,000 clones; roughly 90% occur a single time. The ten largest account for 11% of the sample.

General conclusions and limits of the study: Clinical and demographic metadata were provided uncurated, with the amount varying by source and participant.

The rearranged chain carries TRBV19 and TRBJ2-1; TRBD2 lines up with 9 middle nucleotides. Sequencing was carried out using peripheral blood. The clonotype originates from a woman aged 25 to 45 with COVID-19, enrolled during active disease. The base sequence is TGTGCCAGTAGGCTAGCGGGACGGGATGAGCAGTTCTTC. The encoded protein is CASRLAGRDEQFF.